Described below is a single T cell receptor (beta chain) sequence and its context. The CDR3 length is 13 residues. The germline V gene encodes CDR1 SGHTA and CDR2 FQGNSA. J was trimmed by 12 bases and V by 4 bases; bases with no gene match: 10. This sample stems from a study of blood T cell repertoires in COVID-19. Study information: The origin of the acute and convalescent COVID-19 samples was the United States, Italy and Spain. T cells, B-cell-depleted T cells, or PBMCs supplied cDNA or gDNA.

As handled by the study authors: Amplification of reference gene primers provided the estimated nucleated cell counts. Assay used: immunoSEQ multiplex PCR; TCRdb lists only in-frame clones, some missing. The DNA was the basis for D and trimming; V, J and clone size are from that table. Seen here are some 230,000 clones, 83% observed once, and the top ten hold 6.5% to 9%. This receptor was obtained from a woman between 45 and 65 years old with acute or convalescent COVID-19. This sequence joins TRBV7-2 and TRBJ1-1; 8 bases line up with TRBD1. Sequences were obtained from peripheral blood. CDR3 loop: CASSSAGGRKTFF. In DNA, the CDR3 is TGTGCCAGCAGCTCCGCAGGGGGCAGGAAAACTTTCTTT.